This T cell receptor (beta chain) was retrieved from a study of vaccination effects on CD4 cells after COVID-19. Study in general: Under the ViraFEST assay, PBMC were stimulated with viral peptide pools so that antigen-specific CD4+ T cells expanded. Sequencing was performed afterwards. Median timing of post-vaccine samples was 72 days after the second dose.

Cells that had been cultured for less than 13 days were the source of isolated CD4+ T cells. Two-dose vaccination with either BNT162b2 or mRNA-1273 was given to the participants. The table came from immunoSEQ multiplex PCR; TCRdb's copy has only in-frame clones and leaves some out. The profile covers roughly 41,000 clones, with about 63% appearing a single time and more than 7% taken by the ten largest. The table lists this clone with a few counts. The antigen remains unidentified. The CDR3 is 15 residues long. Germline trimming cut 6 bases from V and 5 bases from J; bases unmatched to any gene: 9. The germline CDR1 and CDR2 sequences are SNHLY and FYNNEI. Study-wide results and caveats: Marked contraction was observed in infection-induced and vaccine-induced clones late after vaccination.

Sequencing was performed on CD4+ T cells from PBMCs cultured without peptide, taken after COVID-19 vaccination. The V call is TRBV2, the J call TRBJ1-5, with 8 positions matching TRBD1. The receptor comes from a human donor who received a COVID-19 vaccine. The CDR3 DNA is TGTGCCAGCAGAGGGGACAGGAGCCAACATCAGCCCCAGCATTTT. This gives the protein CASRGDRSQHQPQHF.